Only a few counts were recorded for the clone carrying this T cell receptor beta chain. Its antigen is as yet unknown. This specimen belongs to a study of T cell repertoires in aging, cancer and after chemotherapy. Across the whole study: Over several months to years, re-sampled healthy donor repertoires clearly shared clones.

Germline loops: CDR1 MNHEY, CDR2 SMNVEV (reference sequence). This CDR3 comprises 14 residues. V was pared by 6 bases and J by 6 bases, with 18 bases between. A mixed TRB-A/B primer pool amplified rearranged TRB by multiplex touch-down PCR. TCRdb re-derived calls from the multiplex PCR reads in MiXCR, one entry per CDR3 protein. The data contain roughly 7,000 distinct CDR3 sequences, 40% of them seen just once; the ten biggest clones take up more than 12%. The template was genomic DNA from peripheral blood, not RNA. Study-wide results and caveats: Loss of evenness, beyond lost richness, contributed to age-related TCR diversity decline in cancer patients. Median generation probability rose over the chemotherapy interval in each cancer cohort, suggesting rebound thymic output.

The sequencing input was blood. The receptor comes from a human donor in good health. The V gene is TRBV27, the J gene TRBJ2-7; a weak D match, TRBD1 (6 bases). CDR3 loop: CASRTGTSTLEQYF. Written as DNA, the CDR3 is TGTGCCAGCAGAACCGGGACATCGACTCTCGAGCAGTACTTC.